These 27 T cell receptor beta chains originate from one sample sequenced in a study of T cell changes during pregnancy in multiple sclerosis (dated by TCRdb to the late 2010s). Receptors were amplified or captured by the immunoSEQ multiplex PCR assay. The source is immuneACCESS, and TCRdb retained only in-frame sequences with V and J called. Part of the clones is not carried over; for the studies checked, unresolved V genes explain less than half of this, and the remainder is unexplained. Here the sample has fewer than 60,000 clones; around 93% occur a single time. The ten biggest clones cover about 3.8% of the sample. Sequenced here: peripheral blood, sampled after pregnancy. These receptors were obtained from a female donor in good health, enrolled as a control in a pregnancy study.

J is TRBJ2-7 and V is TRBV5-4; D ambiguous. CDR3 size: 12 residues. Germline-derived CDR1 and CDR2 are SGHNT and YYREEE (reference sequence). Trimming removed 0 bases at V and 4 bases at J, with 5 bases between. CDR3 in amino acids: CASSLGTYEQYF. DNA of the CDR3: TGTGCCAGCAGCTTGGGTACTTACGAGCAGTACTTC.

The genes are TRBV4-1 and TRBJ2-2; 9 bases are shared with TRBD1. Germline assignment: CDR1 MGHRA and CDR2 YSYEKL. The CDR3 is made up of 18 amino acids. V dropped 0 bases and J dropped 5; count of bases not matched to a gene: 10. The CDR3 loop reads CASSQEGTGGVSTGELFF. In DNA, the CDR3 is TGCGCCAGCAGCCAAGAGGGAACAGGGGGCGTATCAACCGGGGAGCTGTTTTTT.

CDR3 nucleotide sequence: TGTGCCAGCAGCTCCCTTATGGATACGCAGTATTTT. Residues: CASSSLMDTQYF. The chain employs TRBV11-2 and TRBJ2-3; D gene unclear. The CDR3 spans 12 residues. The germline V and J ends were trimmed by 4 bases and 6 bases, with 8 bases remaining between them. Germline V gene lookup returns CDR1 SGHAT and CDR2 FQNNGV.

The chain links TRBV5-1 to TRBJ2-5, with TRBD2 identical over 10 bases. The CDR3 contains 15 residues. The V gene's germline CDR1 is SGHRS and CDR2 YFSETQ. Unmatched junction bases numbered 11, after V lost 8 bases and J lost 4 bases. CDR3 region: CASALAGAIGETQYF. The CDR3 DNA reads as TGCGCCAGTGCCCTAGCGGGGGCCATAGGAGAGACCCAGTACTTC.

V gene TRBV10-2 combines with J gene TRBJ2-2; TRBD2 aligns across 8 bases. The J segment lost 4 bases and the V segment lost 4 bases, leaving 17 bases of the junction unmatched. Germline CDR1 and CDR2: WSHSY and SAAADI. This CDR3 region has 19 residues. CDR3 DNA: TGCGCCAGCAGTGTCGGAAGCGGGAGAACGCCGAGGGGCACCGGGGAGCTGTTTTTT. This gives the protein CASSVGSGRTPRGTGELFF.

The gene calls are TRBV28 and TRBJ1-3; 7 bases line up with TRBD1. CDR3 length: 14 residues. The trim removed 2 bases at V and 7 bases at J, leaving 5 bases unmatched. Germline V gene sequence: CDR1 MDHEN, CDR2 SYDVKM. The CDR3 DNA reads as TGTGCCAGCAGTTTAAGGCTGACAGGGAACACCATATATTTT. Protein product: CASSLRLTGNTIYF.

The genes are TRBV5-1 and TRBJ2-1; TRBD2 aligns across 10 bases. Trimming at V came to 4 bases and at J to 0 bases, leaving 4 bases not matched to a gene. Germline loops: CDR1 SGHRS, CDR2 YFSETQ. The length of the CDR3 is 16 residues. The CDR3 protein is CASSPRTSGSYNEQFF. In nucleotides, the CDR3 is TGCGCCAGCAGCCCTAGGACTAGCGGCTCCTACAATGAGCAGTTCTTC. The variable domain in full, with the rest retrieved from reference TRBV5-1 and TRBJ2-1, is KAGVTQTPRYLIKTRGQQVTLSCSPISGHRSVSWYQQTPGQGLQFLFEYFSETQRNKGNFPGRFSGRQFSNSRSEMNVSTLELGDSALYLCASSPRTSGSYNEQFFGPGTRLTVL.

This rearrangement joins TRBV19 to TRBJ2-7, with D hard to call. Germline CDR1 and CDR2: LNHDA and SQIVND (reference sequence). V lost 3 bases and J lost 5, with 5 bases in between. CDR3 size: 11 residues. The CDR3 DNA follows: TGTGCCAGTAGTATTCGTGACGAGCAGTACTTC. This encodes CASSIRDEQYF.

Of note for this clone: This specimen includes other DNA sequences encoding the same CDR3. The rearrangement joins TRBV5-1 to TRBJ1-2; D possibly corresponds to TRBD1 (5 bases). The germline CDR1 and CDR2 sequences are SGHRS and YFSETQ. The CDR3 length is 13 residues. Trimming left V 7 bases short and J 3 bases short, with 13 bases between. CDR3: CASSGAGDYGYTF. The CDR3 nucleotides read TGCGCCAGCTCCGGAGCGGGGGACTATGGCTACACCTTC.

DNA for the CDR3: TGTGCCAGCAGTGAGGGGACTAGCATGTACGAGCAGTACTTC. Its translation: CASSEGTSMYEQYF. V and J are TRBV2 and TRBJ2-7; 9 bases are a match to TRBD2. Unmatched junction bases numbered 4, after V lost 3 bases and J lost 4 bases. The length of the CDR3 is 14 residues. Per the germline V gene, CDR1 is SNHLY and CDR2 is FYNNEI.

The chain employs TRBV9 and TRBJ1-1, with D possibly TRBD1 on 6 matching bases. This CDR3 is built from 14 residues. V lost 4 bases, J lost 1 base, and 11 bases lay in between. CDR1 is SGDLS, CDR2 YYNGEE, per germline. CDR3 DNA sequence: TGTGCCAGCAGCTCCGGACAGCAGAACACTGAAGCTTTCTTT. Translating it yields CASSSGQQNTEAFF.

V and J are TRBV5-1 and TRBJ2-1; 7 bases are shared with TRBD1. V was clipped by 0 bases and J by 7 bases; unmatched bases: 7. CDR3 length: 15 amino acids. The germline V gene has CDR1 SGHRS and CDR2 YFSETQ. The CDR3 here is CASSLVGGEGNEQFF. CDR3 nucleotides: TGCGCCAGCAGCTTGGTAGGGGGCGAAGGTAATGAGCAGTTCTTC.

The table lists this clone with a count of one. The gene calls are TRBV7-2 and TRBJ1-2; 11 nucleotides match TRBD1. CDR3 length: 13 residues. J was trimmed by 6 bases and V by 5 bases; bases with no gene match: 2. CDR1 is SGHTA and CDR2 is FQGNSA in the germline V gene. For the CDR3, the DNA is TGTGCCAGCAGCCGGGGACAGGGGGATGGCTACACCTTC. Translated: CASSRGQGDGYTF.

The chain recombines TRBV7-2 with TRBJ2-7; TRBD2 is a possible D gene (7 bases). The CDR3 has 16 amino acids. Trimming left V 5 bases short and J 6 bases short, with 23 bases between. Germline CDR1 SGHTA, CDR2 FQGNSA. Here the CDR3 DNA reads TGTGCCAGCAGCCCGATTCGAGGGGGGGCCCAGAGCGAGCAGTACTTC. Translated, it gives CASSPIRGGAQSEQYF.

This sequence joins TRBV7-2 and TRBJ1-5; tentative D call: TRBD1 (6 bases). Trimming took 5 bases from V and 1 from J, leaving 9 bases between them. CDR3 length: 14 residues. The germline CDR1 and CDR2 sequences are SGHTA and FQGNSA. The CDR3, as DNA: TGTGCCAGCAGCCTAACAGGGAGCAATCAGCCCCAGCATTTT. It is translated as CASSLTGSNQPQHF. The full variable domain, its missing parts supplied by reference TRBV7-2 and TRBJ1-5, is GAGVSQSPSNKVTEKGKDVELRCDPISGHTALYWYRQSLGQGLEFLIYFQGNSAPDKSGLPSDRFSAERTGGSVSTLTIQRTQQEDSAVYLCASSLTGSNQPQHFGDGTRLSIL.

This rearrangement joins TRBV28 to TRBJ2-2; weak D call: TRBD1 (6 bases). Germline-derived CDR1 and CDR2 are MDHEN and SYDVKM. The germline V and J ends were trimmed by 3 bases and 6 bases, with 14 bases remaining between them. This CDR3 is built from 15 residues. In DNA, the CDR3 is TGTGCCAGCAGTTTGTACAGGGCTCTCGCCGGGGAGCTGTTTTTT. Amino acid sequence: CASSLYRALAGELFF.

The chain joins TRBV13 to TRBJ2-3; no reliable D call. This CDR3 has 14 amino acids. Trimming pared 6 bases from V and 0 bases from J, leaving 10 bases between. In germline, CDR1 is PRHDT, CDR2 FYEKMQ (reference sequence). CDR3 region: CASRGAGSTDTQYF. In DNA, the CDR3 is TGTGCCAGCAGAGGAGCCGGTAGCACAGATACGCAGTATTTT.

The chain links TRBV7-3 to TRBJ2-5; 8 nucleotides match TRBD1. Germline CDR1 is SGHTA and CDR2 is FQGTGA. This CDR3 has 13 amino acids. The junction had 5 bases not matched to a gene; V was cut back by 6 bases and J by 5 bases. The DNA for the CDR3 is TGTGCCAGCAGTCGCGGACAGGGTGAGACCCAGTACTTC. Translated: CASSRGQGETQYF.

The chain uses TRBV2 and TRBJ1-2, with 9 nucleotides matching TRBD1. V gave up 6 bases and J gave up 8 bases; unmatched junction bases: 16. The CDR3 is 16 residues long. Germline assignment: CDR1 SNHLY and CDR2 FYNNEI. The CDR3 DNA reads TGTGCCAGCAGATCCTATCCTCCACAGGGGGCCATCGGCTACACCTTC. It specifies CASRSYPPQGAIGYTF.

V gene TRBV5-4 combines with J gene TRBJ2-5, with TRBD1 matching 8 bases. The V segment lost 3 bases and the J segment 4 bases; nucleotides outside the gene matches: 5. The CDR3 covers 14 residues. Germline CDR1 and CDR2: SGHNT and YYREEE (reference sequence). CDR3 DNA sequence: TGTGCCAGCAGCTCACAGGGGGTGGGAGAGACCCAGTACTTC. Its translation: CASSSQGVGETQYF. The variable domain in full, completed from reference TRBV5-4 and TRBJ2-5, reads ETGVTQSPTHLIKTRGQQVTLRCSSQSGHNTVSWYQQALGQGPQFIFQYYREEENGRGNFPPRFSGLQFPNYSSELNVNALELDDSALYLCASSSQGVGETQYFGPGTRLLVL.

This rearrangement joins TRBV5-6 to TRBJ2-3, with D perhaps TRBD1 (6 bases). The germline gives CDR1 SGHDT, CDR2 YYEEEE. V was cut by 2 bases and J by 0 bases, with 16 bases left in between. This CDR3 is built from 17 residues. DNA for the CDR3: TGTGCCAGCAGCTTTTTTGGGGGCGGAACCAGCACAGATACGCAGTATTTT. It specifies CASSFFGGGTSTDTQYF.

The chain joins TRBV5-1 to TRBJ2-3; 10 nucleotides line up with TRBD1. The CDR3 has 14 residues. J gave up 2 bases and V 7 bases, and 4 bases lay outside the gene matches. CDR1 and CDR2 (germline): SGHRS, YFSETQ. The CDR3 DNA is TGCGCCAGCCGGGGACAGGGGCACACAGATACGCAGTATTTT. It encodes CASRGQGHTDTQYF.

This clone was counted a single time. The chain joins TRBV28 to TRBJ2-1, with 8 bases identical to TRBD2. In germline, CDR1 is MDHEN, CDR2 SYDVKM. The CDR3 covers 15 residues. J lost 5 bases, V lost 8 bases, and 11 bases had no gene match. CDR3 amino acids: CASGGRAGVDNEQFF. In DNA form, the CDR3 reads TGTGCCAGCGGGGGTAGAGCGGGAGTAGACAATGAGCAGTTCTTC. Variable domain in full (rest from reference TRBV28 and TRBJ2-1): DVKVTQSSRYLVKRTGEKVFLECVQDMDHENMFWYRQDPGLGLRLIYFSYDVKMKEKGDIPEGYSVSREKKERFSLILESASTNQTSMYLCASGGRAGVDNEQFFGPGTRLTVL.

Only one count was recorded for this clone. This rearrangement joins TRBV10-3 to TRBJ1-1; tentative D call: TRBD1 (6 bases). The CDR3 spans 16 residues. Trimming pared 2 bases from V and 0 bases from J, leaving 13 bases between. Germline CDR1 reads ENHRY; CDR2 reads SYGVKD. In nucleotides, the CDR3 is TGTGCCATCAGTGAGGGTACAGGGATCTTGAACACTGAAGCTTTCTTT. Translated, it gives CAISEGTGILNTEAFF.

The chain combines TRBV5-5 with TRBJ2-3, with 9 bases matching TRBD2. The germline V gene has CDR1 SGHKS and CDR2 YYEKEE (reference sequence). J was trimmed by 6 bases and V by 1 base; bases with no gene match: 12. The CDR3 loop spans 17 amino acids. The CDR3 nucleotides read TGTGCCAGCAGCTTGAAGGTTTTGCGGGAGGGCCGGGATACGCAGTATTTT. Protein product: CASSLKVLREGRDTQYF.

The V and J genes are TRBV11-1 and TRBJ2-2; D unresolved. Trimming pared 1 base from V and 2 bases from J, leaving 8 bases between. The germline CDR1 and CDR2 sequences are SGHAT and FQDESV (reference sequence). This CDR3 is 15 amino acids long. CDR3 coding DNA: TGTGCCAGCAGCTTAGGGCCGCTCAACACCGGGGAGCTGTTTTTT. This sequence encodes CASSLGPLNTGELFF.

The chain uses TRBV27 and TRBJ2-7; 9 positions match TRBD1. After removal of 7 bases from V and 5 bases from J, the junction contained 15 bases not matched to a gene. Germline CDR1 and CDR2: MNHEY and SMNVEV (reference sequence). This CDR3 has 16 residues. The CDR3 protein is CASTPSRDRATDEQYF. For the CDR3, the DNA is TGTGCCAGCACTCCCTCACGGGACAGGGCGACCGACGAGCAGTACTTC.